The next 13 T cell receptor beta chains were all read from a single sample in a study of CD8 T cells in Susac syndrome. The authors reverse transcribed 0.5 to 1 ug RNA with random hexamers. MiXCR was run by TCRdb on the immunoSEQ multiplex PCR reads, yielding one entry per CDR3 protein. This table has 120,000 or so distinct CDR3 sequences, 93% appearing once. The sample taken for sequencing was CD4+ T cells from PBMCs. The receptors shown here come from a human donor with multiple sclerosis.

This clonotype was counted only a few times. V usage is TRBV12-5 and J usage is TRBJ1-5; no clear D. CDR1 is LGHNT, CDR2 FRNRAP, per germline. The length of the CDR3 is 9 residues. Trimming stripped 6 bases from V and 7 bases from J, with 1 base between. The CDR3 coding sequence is TGTGCTAGTGGGCAGCCCCAGCATTTT. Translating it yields CASGQPQHF.

Written as DNA, the CDR3 is TGTGCCTGGAGTGTAAAATACGGGGGGTCTAGCACAGATACGCAGTATTTT. As protein: CAWSVKYGGSSTDTQYF. The J gene is TRBJ2-3, the V gene TRBV30, with 7 nucleotides matching TRBD2. Germline loops: CDR1 GTSNPN, CDR2 SVGIG (reference sequence). The junction had 9 bases not matched to a gene; V was cut back by 0 bases and J by 0 bases. This CDR3 has 17 amino acids. Based on the CDR3 plus reference TRBV30 and TRBJ2-3, the full variable domain is SQTIHQWPATLVQPVGSPLSLECTVEGTSNPNLYWYRQAAGRGLQLLFYSVGIGQISSEVPQNLSASRPQDRQFILSSKKLLLSDSGFYLCAWSVKYGGSSTDTQYFGPGTRLTVL.

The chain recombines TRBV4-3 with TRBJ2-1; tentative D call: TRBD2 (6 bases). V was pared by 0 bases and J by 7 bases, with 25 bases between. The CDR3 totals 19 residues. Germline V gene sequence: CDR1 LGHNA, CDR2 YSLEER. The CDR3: CASSQEGVGWGGVRNEQFF. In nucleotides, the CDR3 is TGCGCCAGCAGCCAAGAAGGAGTAGGTTGGGGCGGGGTGCGAAATGAGCAGTTCTTC.

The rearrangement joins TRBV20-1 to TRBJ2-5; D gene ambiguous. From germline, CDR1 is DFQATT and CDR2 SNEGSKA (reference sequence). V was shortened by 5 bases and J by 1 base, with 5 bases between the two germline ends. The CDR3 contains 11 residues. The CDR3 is CSASTQETQYF. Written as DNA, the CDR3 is TGCAGTGCTTCTACCCAAGAGACCCAGTACTTC.

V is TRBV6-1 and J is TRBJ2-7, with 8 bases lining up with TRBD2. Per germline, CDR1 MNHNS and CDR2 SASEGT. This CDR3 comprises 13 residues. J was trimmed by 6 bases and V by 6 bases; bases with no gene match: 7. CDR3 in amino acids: CASRAGGAREQYF. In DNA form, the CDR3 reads TGTGCCAGCAGAGCCGGGGGGGCGCGCGAGCAGTACTTC.

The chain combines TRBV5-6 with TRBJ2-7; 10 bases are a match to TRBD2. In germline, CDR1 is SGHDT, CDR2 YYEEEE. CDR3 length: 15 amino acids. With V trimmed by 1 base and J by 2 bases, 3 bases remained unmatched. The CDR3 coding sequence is TGTGCCAGCAGCTTGCAGCTAGCGGGGGCCTACGAGCAGTACTTC. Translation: CASSLQLAGAYEQYF.

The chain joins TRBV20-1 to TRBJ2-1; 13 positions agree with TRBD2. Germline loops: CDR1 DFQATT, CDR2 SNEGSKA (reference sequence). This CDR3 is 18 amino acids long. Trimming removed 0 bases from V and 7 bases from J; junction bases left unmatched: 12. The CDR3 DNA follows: TGCAGTGCTAGAGATCGGGGTTTAGGGACTAGCGGGGTGAATGAGCAGTTCTTC. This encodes CSARDRGLGTSGVNEQFF.

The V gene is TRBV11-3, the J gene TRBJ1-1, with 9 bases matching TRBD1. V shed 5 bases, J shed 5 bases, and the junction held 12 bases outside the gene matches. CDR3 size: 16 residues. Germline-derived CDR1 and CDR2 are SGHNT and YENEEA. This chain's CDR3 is CASSTLLGQGNTEAFF. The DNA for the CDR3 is TGTGCCAGCAGCACTCTTTTAGGACAGGGGAATACTGAAGCTTTCTTT.

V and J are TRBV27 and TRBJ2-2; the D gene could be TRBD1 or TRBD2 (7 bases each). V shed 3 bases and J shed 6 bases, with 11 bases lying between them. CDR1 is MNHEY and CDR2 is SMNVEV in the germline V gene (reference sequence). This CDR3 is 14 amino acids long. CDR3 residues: CASSLTGRAGELFF. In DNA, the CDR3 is TGTGCCAGCAGTTTGACAGGGAGGGCCGGGGAGCTGTTTTTT.

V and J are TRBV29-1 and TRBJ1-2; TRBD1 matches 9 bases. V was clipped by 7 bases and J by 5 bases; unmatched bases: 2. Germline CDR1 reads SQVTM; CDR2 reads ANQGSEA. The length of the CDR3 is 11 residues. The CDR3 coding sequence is TGCAGCGCAGGGACAGGGTATGGCTACACCTTC. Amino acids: CSAGTGYGYTF.

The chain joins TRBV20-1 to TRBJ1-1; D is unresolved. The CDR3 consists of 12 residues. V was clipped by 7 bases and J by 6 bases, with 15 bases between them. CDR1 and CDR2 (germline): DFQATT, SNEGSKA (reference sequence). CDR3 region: CSVPGVSSEAFF. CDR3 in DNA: TGCAGTGTCCCGGGCGTATCGTCTGAAGCTTTCTTT.

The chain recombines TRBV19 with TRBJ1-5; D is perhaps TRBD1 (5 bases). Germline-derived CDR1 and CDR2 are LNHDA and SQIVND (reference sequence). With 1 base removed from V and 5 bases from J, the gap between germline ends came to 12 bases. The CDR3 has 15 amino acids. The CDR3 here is CASSIVRDRYQPQHF. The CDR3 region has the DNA TGTGCCAGTAGTATAGTCCGGGACCGATATCAGCCCCAGCATTTT. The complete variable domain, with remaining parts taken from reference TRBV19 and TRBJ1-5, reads DGGITQSPKYLFRKEGQNVTLSCEQNLNHDAMYWYRQDPGQGLRLIYYSQIVNDFQKGDIAEGYSVSREKKESFPLTVTSAQKNPTAFYLCASSIVRDRYQPQHFGDGTRLSIL.

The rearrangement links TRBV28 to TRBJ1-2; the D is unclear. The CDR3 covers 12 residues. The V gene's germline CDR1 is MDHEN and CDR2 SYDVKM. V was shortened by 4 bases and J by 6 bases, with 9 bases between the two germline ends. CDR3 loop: CASSSVWDGYTF. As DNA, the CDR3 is TGTGCCAGCAGTTCTGTCTGGGATGGCTACACCTTC.